Reported below is one TCR beta chain. The entry originates in a study of immune evolution from preneoplasia to lung adenocarcinoma. TCRdb's copy holds only in-frame clones and misses some; the assay was immunoSEQ multiplex PCR. The sample shows 4,500 to 6,500 clones, about four fifths of them seen only once. This CDR3 has 14 amino acids. V lost 7 bases and J lost 0, with 9 bases in between. Germline CDR1 and CDR2: MNHEY and SVGAGI. Between the mid-2010s and the late 2010s, patients underwent resection in Japan or China. Nucleic acids came from premalignant or tumor cells enriched by macro-dissection. This TCR was recovered from a person aged 55-85 years with lung adenocarcinoma. This chain connects TRBV6-5 to TRBJ1-4; D is uncertain. Sequenced material: FFPE minimally invasive lung adenocarcinoma tissue. The CDR3 DNA reads TGTGCCAGCAAACTGACTGCAACTAATGAAAAACTGTTTTTT. It translates to CASKLTATNEKLFF.